This TCR beta chain was sequenced in a study of breast tumors, draining lymph nodes, adjacent tissues. Overall study results and limits: Data only fit, rather than demonstrated, lymph node origin of most tumor T cells. Tumors had less TCR diversity than lymph nodes, more than nontumor tissue. Data fit most tumor T cells coming from lymph node, expanding in tumor. Tumor and nontumor repertoires were significantly more similar in luminal-like than in basal-like breast cancer.

This clonotype was observed many times. As yet, its antigen is unknown. Breast cancer patients provided tissue from their axillary draining lymph nodes. TCRdb redid the calling of the multiplex PCR reads with MiXCR, one entry per CDR3 protein. The sample consists of about 140,000 distinct CDR3 sequences, approximately 20% of them appearing once. Germline V gives CDR1 ENHRY, CDR2 SYGVKD. V was clipped by 3 bases and J by 4 bases, with 10 bases between them. The CDR3 has 14 residues. V gene TRBV10-3 combines with J gene TRBJ2-1, with a possible D match to TRBD1 (6 bases). The receptor's source is a female donor with breast cancer. Some clones in this sample may be carry-over from other donors' samples. The specimen sequenced was axillary lymph node tissue. The CDR3 protein is CAISERTEYNEQFF. CDR3 bases: TGTGCCATCAGTGAACGGACAGAGTACAATGAGCAGTTCTTC.